Each of the 2 T cell receptor beta chains below was sequenced from the same sample in a study of blood T cells in healthy people across ages. Then a second PCR, running roughly 7 to 11 cycles, was carried out with a sample-barcoded 5' primer and a J-beta primer mix. TCRdb reprocessed the 5' RACE reads via MiXCR and lists one record per CDR3 protein. The sample shows 600,000 to 850,000 distinct CDR3 sequences, about 40% of them seen only once. Sequencing was done on a sample of blood. Receptors were obtained from a woman aged 60-70 years in good health.

This clonotype has more than one count but fewer than ten. The genes are TRBV5-1 and TRBJ1-1, with a possible D match to TRBD1 (5 bases). The V and J ends lost 4 bases and 1 base respectively, with 11 bases between them. The V gene's germline CDR1 is SGHRS and CDR2 YFSETQ. CDR3 size: 14 residues. CDR3 nucleotide sequence: TGCGCCAGCAGCGGGGGACCGAAGAACACTGAAGCTTTCTTT. This gives the protein CASSGGPKNTEAFF.

The chain combines TRBV7-2 with TRBJ2-5, with 13 bases lining up with TRBD2. Germline CDR1 reads SGHTA; CDR2 reads FQGNSA. The CDR3 is 16 residues long. The ends lost 5 bases at V and 2 bases at J; junction bases unmatched: 5. This CDR3 is CASSIGTSGVQETQYF. DNA for the CDR3: TGTGCCAGCAGCATAGGGACTAGCGGGGTACAAGAGACCCAGTACTTC.